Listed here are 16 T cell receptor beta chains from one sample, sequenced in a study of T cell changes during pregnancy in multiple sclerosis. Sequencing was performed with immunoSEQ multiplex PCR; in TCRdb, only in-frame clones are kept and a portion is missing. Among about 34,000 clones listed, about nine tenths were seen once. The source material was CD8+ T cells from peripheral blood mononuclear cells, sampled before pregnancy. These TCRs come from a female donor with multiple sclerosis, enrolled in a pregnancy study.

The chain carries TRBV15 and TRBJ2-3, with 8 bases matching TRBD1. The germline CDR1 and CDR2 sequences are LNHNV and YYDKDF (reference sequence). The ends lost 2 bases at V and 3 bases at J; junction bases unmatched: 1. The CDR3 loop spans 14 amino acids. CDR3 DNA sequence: TGTGCCACCAGCAGACAGGGGGCAACAGATACGCAGTATTTT. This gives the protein CATSRQGATDTQYF.

The CDR3 is CASSRGVLQGSDQPQHF. The CDR3, as DNA: TGTGCCAGCAGCCGGGGGGTGTTGCAGGGTAGTGATCAGCCCCAGCATTTT. The chain joins TRBV7-9 to TRBJ1-5, with a tentative D call TRBD1 (5 bases). CDR1 is SEHNR and CDR2 is FQNEAQ in the germline V gene (reference sequence). The CDR3 totals 17 residues. V shed 5 bases and J shed 5 bases, with 22 bases lying between them.

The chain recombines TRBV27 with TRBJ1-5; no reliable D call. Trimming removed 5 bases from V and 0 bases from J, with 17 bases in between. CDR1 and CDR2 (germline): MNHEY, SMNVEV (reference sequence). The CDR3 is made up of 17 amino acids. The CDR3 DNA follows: TGTGCCAGCAGTCTCCAGGCTTGGCCTAATAGCAATCAGCCCCAGCATTTT. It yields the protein CASSLQAWPNSNQPQHF.

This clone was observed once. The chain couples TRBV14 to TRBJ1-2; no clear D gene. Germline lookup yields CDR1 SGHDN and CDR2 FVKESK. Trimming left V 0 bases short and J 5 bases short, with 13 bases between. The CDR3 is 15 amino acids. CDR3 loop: CASSQDYVGRYGYTF. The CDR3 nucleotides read TGTGCCAGCAGCCAAGATTATGTAGGGAGGTATGGCTACACCTTC.

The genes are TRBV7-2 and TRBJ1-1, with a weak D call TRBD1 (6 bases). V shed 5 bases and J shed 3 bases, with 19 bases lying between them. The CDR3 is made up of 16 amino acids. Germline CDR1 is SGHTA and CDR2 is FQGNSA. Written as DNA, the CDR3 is TGTGCCAGCAGCGTATTACAGGGAAGTGGGGACACTGAAGCTTTCTTT. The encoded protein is CASSVLQGSGDTEAFF.

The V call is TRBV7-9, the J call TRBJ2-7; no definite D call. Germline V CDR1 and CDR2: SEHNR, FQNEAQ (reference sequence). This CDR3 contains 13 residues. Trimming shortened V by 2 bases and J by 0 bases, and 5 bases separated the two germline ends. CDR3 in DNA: TGTGCCAGCAGCTTACCTATCTCCTACGAGCAGTACTTC. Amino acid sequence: CASSLPISYEQYF.

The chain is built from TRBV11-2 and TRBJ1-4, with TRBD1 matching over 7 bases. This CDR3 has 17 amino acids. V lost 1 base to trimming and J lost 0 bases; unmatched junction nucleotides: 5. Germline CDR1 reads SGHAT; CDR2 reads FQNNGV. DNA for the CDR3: TGTGCCAGCAGCTTAGGACAGGGCGGGGCAACTAATGAAAAACTGTTTTTT. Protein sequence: CASSLGQGGATNEKLFF.

The CDR3 sequence is CASSQEADAGGGYTF. Written as DNA, the CDR3 is TGCGCCAGCAGCCAAGAGGCGGATGCTGGCGGTGGCTACACCTTC. The chain is built from TRBV4-1 and TRBJ1-2; no firm D call. This CDR3 is 15 amino acids long. V lost 0 bases to trimming and J lost 7 bases, with 15 bases between them. Germline loops: CDR1 MGHRA, CDR2 YSYEKL.

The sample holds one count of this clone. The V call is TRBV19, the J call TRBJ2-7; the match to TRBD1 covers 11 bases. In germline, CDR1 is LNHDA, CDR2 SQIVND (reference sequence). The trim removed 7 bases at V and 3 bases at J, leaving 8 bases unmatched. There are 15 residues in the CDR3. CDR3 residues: CASTSVGTGGYEQYF. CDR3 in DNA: TGTGCCAGTACTTCAGTCGGGACAGGGGGCTACGAGCAGTACTTC.

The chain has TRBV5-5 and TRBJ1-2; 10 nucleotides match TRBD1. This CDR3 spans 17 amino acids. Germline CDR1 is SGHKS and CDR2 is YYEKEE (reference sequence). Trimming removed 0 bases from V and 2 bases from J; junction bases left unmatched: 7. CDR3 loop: CASSLGAGTGANYGYTF. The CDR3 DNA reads TGTGCCAGCAGCTTGGGGGCCGGGACAGGGGCAAACTATGGCTACACCTTC.

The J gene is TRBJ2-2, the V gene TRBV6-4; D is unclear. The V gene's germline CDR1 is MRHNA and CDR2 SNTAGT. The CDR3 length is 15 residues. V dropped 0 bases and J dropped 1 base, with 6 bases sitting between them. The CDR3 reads CASSDSAGNTGELFF. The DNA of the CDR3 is TGTGCCAGCAGTGACTCGGCAGGGAACACCGGGGAGCTGTTTTTT.

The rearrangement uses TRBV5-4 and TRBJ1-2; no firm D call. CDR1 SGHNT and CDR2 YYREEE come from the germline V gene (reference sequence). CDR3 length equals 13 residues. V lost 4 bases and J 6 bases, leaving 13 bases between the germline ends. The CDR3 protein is CASSGEGQDGYTF. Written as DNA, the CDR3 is TGTGCCAGCAGCGGTGAGGGCCAGGATGGCTACACCTTC.

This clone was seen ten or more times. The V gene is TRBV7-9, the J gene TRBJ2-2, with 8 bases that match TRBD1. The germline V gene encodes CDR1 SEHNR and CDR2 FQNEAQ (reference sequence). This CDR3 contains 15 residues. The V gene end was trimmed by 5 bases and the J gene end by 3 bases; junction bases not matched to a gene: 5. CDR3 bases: TGTGCCAGCAGCCCCGGGACAGGAGACACCGGGGAGCTGTTTTTT. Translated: CASSPGTGDTGELFF.

This chain's CDR3 is CASSYLGGSYEQYF. CDR3 coding DNA: TGCGCCAGCAGCTATCTCGGCGGCTCCTACGAGCAGTACTTC. V and J are TRBV5-1 and TRBJ2-7; no firm D call. This CDR3 is built from 14 residues. Germline V lookup: CDR1 SGHRS, CDR2 YFSETQ. The V end lost 3 bases, the J end lost 0 bases, and 10 bases lay between the germline ends.

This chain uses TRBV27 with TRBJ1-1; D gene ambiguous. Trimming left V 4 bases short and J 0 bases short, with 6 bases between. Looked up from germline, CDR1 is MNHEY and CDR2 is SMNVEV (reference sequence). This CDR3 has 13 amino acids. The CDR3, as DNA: TGTGCCAGCAGTTGGCGGCTGAACACTGAAGCTTTCTTT. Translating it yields CASSWRLNTEAFF.

The CDR3 loop reads CASSLGTALNEQFF. Here the CDR3 DNA reads TGTGCCAGCAGCTTAGGGACAGCCTTAAATGAGCAGTTCTTC. The V gene is TRBV7-6, the J gene TRBJ2-1; weak D call: TRBD1 (6 bases). Between the trimmed V and J ends, which lost 1 base and 7 bases, there was a span of 11 bases. CDR3 size: 14 residues. In germline, CDR1 is SGHVS, CDR2 FNYEAQ.